These 31 T cell receptor beta chains share one sample of origin, sequenced in a study of T cell responses to AZD1222 COVID-19 vaccine. The assay was immunoSEQ multiplex PCR, and TCRdb's table has in-frame clones only and misses some. The profile shows 200,000 to 250,000 clones, approximately 94% of them singletons. Sequences were derived from peripheral blood, sampled on day 0 of MenACWY control vaccination. These receptors all stem from an adult in good health.

The CDR3 nucleotides read TGTGCCAGCAGGCTAGGACAGGGGGCGAATGAAAAACTGTTTTTT. It codes for CASRLGQGANEKLFF. V is TRBV6-4 and J is TRBJ1-4, with TRBD1 matching over 11 bases. The germline gives CDR1 MRHNA, CDR2 SNTAGT. The CDR3 is 15 amino acids. After removal of 6 bases from V and 5 bases from J, the junction contained 5 bases not matched to a gene.

V usage is TRBV19 and J usage is TRBJ1-3; 7 bases fit TRBD1. V was clipped by 7 bases and J by 1 base; unmatched bases: 10. The CDR3 spans 16 residues. CDR1 LNHDA and CDR2 SQIVND come from the germline V gene (reference sequence). The CDR3 nucleotides read TGTGCCAGTACCTCCCAGGGGGGATTGTCTGGAAACACCATATATTTT. Amino acid sequence: CASTSQGGLSGNTIYF.

CDR3 nucleotides: TGCGCCAGCAGCCAAGCGACAGGGGGCTCGACTGAAGCTTTCTTT. This sequence encodes CASSQATGGSTEAFF. The chain combines TRBV4-3 with TRBJ1-1; 10 positions match TRBD1. CDR1 is LGHNA and CDR2 is YSLEER in the germline V gene. CDR3 length: 15 residues. V trimming: 1 base; J trimming: 5 bases; junction bases outside the gene matches: 4.

The chain has TRBV6-4 and TRBJ1-1, with D possibly matching TRBD1 (5 bases). Germline V gene sequence: CDR1 MRHNA, CDR2 SNTAGT. The V end was cut by 3 bases, the J end by 4 bases, with 9 bases between. The CDR3 has 13 amino acids. The CDR3 DNA sequence: TGTGCCAGCAGTGAATCCAGGGTCACTGAAGCTTTCTTT. Translated, it gives CASSESRVTEAFF.

The V gene is TRBV19, the J gene TRBJ2-3; TRBD2 matches 10 bases. Germline assignment: CDR1 LNHDA and CDR2 SQIVND (reference sequence). The CDR3 is 18 residues long. V was pared by 5 bases and J by 2 bases, with 13 bases of the junction left unmatched. The chain's CDR3 is CASSSSGGLTRPTDTQYF. The CDR3 DNA is TGTGCCAGTAGTTCTAGCGGGGGCCTAACCAGACCCACAGATACGCAGTATTTT.

About this clone itself: At one boundary the junction diverges from the germline segment, which might be a read error. The chain couples TRBV6-1 to TRBJ1-3, with 8 bases identical to TRBD1. The V gene's germline CDR1 is MNHNS and CDR2 SASEGT. The CDR3 loop spans 11 amino acids. In DNA, the CDR3 is TGTGCCAGCAGTGACGGCGGACAGGGACATTTT. This translates into CASSDGGQGHF.

The chain recombines TRBV5-1 with TRBJ2-5, with 9 bases that match TRBD2. The germline CDR1 and CDR2 sequences are SGHRS and YFSETQ. The CDR3 extends over 14 amino acids. V lost 4 bases, J lost 3 bases, and 4 bases stayed unmatched. This CDR3 reads CASSPSGVKETQYF. The CDR3 DNA sequence: TGCGCCAGCAGCCCTAGCGGGGTGAAAGAGACCCAGTACTTC.

For this clone: The same CDR3 arises from other DNA sequences in this sample as well. CDR3 bases: TGTGCCAGCAGTTACAGGGGGGGTAGCAATCAGCCCCAGCATTTT. Translating gives CASSYRGGSNQPQHF. The chain uses TRBV6-5 and TRBJ1-5, with a weak D call TRBD1 (6 bases). The V gene's germline CDR1 is MNHEY and CDR2 SVGAGI. Trimming cost V 2 bases and J 0 bases, with 8 bases left between them. CDR3 size: 15 residues.

The rearrangement uses TRBV18 and TRBJ1-1; no definite D call. The ends were cut back, 2 bases at V and 1 base at J, with 11 bases in the middle. This CDR3 is built from 15 residues. From germline, CDR1 is KGHSH and CDR2 LQKENI. The CDR3 spells CASSPRAEGNTEAFF. DNA of the CDR3: TGTGCCAGCTCACCAAGGGCGGAGGGGAACACTGAAGCTTTCTTT. The full variable domain, with the rest looked up from reference TRBV18 and TRBJ1-1, is NAGVMQNPRHLVRRRGQEARLRCSPMKGHSHVYWYRQLPEEGLKFMVYLQKENIIDESGMPKERFSAEFPKEGPSILRIQQVVRGDSAAYFCASSPRAEGNTEAFFGQGTRLTVV.

This clone came up a few times. The genes are TRBV7-2 and TRBJ2-3, with 11 bases lining up with TRBD2. CDR1 is SGHTA and CDR2 is FQGNSA in the germline V gene. Trimming at V came to 5 bases and at J to 7 bases, leaving 14 bases not matched to a gene. CDR3 length: 17 amino acids. The CDR3 sequence is CASSTGGSGGARNTQYF. CDR3 nucleotides: TGTGCCAGCAGCACCGGGGGTAGCGGGGGGGCCAGAAATACGCAGTATTTT.

The chain is built from TRBV4-1 and TRBJ1-1; D unclear. The CDR3 contains 14 residues. Germline lookup yields CDR1 MGHRA and CDR2 YSYEKL. Trimming removed 6 bases at V and 4 bases at J, with 15 bases between. The CDR3 spells CASRIAVAGTEAFF. CDR3 bases: TGCGCCAGCAGGATTGCTGTGGCGGGCACTGAAGCTTTCTTT.

The chain links TRBV5-1 to TRBJ2-2; 8 bases fit TRBD1. This CDR3 has 16 amino acids. Germline V lookup: CDR1 SGHRS, CDR2 YFSETQ. The V and J ends lost 4 bases and 4 bases, in that order; junction bases with no gene match: 9. CDR3 protein: CASSPQTTGVTGELFF. Here the CDR3 DNA reads TGCGCCAGCAGCCCCCAAACGACAGGGGTCACCGGGGAGCTGTTTTTT.

The chain uses TRBV23-1 and TRBJ2-4; D may be TRBD1 (6 bases). TRBV23-1 is recorded as an ORF, its role being uncertain. The CDR3 spans 18 residues. V dropped 4 bases and J dropped 4 bases, with 23 bases sitting between them. CDR3 sequence reads: CASSLKTAGQDRKNIQYF. The CDR3 coding sequence is TGCGCCAGCAGTCTGAAAACCGCCGGCCAAGACAGGAAAAACATTCAGTACTTC.

CDR3 protein: CASSFWRGDEKLFF. In nucleotides, the CDR3 is TGTGCCAGCAGCTTCTGGAGGGGAGACGAAAAACTGTTTTTT. The chain combines TRBV3-1 (or the pseudogene TRBV3-2) with TRBJ1-4; tentatively, D is TRBD1 (5 bases). The CDR3 contains 14 residues. Germline CDR1 reads LGHDT; CDR2 reads YNNKEL (reference sequence). V lost 5 bases, J lost 8 bases, and 15 bases lay in between.

This chain joins TRBV2 and TRBJ1-2; D is ambiguous. CDR1 SNHLY and CDR2 FYNNEI come from the germline V gene. The CDR3 runs 13 residues. Between the trimmed V and J ends, which lost 2 bases and 7 bases, there was a span of 11 bases. The CDR3 bases are TGTGCCAGCAGTGAAAGTAGGGCTTCTGGCTACACCTTC. It translates to CASSESRASGYTF.

The V call is TRBV30, the J call TRBJ2-3; 13 bases are shared with TRBD2. The CDR3 has 17 residues. Germline V gene data show CDR1 as GTSNPN and CDR2 as SVGIG (reference sequence). With 1 base clipped from V and 2 bases from J, the junction kept 6 bases outside the gene matches. The CDR3 bases are TGTGCCTGGAGTGAAGGACTAGCGGGGGCCGACACAGATACGCAGTATTTT. Protein product: CAWSEGLAGADTDTQYF.

V is TRBV6-7 and J is TRBJ1-1; TRBD1 might be the D (6 bases). Being an ORF, TRBV6-7 has a function that is uncertain. The CDR3 covers 14 residues. The ends were cut back, 4 bases at V and 7 bases at J, with 16 bases in the middle. CDR3 DNA: TGTGCCAGCAGTTGGATCGGGACACCGGATGAAGCTTTCTTT. Its protein is CASSWIGTPDEAFF.

This rearrangement joins TRBV6-1 to TRBJ1-1, with D possibly matching TRBD1 (5 bases). The length of the CDR3 is 14 residues. Germline V CDR1 and CDR2: MNHNS, SASEGT. Trimming removed 2 bases from V and 4 bases from J, with 11 bases in between. The DNA for the CDR3 is TGTGCCAGCAGTGAAAGGGGATCGGGCACTGAAGCTTTCTTT. It specifies CASSERGSGTEAFF.

This rearrangement joins TRBV19 to TRBJ1-5; D is uncertain. CDR3 length equals 13 residues. Trimming shortened V by 3 bases and J by 4 bases, and 7 bases separated the two germline ends. Germline V lookup: CDR1 LNHDA, CDR2 SQIVND (reference sequence). The CDR3 reads CASSISGNQPQHF. The CDR3 bases are TGTGCCAGTAGTATTTCGGGTAATCAGCCCCAGCATTTT.

This chain joins TRBV11-2 and TRBJ1-4; no clear D. The CDR3 consists of 13 residues. Germline V CDR1 and CDR2: SGHAT, FQNNGV. The V and J ends lost 8 bases and 8 bases respectively, with 15 bases between them. CDR3 sequence reads: CASDPQGGEKLFF. The DNA of the CDR3 is TGTGCCAGCGATCCTCAAGGAGGGGAAAAACTGTTTTTT. Full variable domain (rest looked up from reference TRBV11-2 and TRBJ1-4): EAGVAQSPRYKIIEKRQSVAFWCNPISGHATLYWYQQILGQGPKLLIQFQNNGVVDDSQLPKDRFSAERLKGVDSTLKIQPAKLEDSAVYLCASDPQGGEKLFFGSGTQLSVL.

V and J are TRBV6-6 and TRBJ1-5, with D tentatively TRBD1 (5 bases). In germline, CDR1 is MNHNY, CDR2 SVGAGI (reference sequence). The CDR3 extends over 15 amino acids. The V and J ends lost 5 bases and 0 bases respectively, with 11 bases between them. This CDR3 is CASSLQDVSNQPQHF. Here the CDR3 DNA reads TGTGCCAGCAGTCTACAGGACGTTAGCAATCAGCCCCAGCATTTT.

CDR3 loop: CASSPGQLIMNTEAFF. Written as DNA, the CDR3 is TGTGCCAGCTCACCAGGACAGTTAATAATGAACACTGAAGCTTTCTTT. The chain recombines TRBV18 with TRBJ1-1; tentatively, D is TRBD1 (6 bases). V lost 2 bases and J 0 bases, leaving 13 bases between the germline ends. The CDR3 has 16 amino acids. Germline CDR1 is KGHSH and CDR2 is LQKENI.

The chain combines TRBV2 with TRBJ1-2; D is ambiguous. Germline CDR1 SNHLY, CDR2 FYNNEI. The CDR3 is 14 residues long. V lost 4 bases and J 0 bases, leaving 9 bases between the germline ends. The CDR3 sequence: CASSGWTTNYGYTF. CDR3 in DNA: TGTGCCAGCAGTGGGTGGACGACTAACTATGGCTACACCTTC. The full variable domain, with the rest looked up from reference TRBV2 and TRBJ1-2, is EPEVTQTPSHQVTQMGQEVILRCVPISNHLYFYWYRQILGQKVEFLVSFYNNEISEKSEIFDDQFSVERPDGSNFTLKIRSTKLEDSAMYFCASSGWTTNYGYTFGSGTRLTVV.

In its sample, this clone was seen once. The chain carries TRBV20-1 and TRBJ1-2, with D perhaps matching TRBD1 (6 bases). This CDR3 comprises 10 residues. V was clipped by 6 bases and J by 8 bases, with 10 bases between them. Germline V gene data show CDR1 as DFQATT and CDR2 as SNEGSKA (reference sequence). The chain's CDR3 is CSAHREGYTF. DNA for the CDR3: TGCAGTGCCCACAGGGAGGGCTACACCTTC.

The rearrangement joins TRBV19 to TRBJ1-3; a weak D match, TRBD1 (5 bases). This CDR3 comprises 15 residues. The V gene's germline CDR1 is LNHDA and CDR2 SQIVND (reference sequence). Trimming removed 9 bases from V and 2 bases from J, with 17 bases in between. This CDR3 is CASRFQGTPGNTIYF. As DNA, the CDR3 is TGTGCCAGCCGTTTTCAGGGTACTCCTGGAAACACCATATATTTT.

The DNA of the CDR3 is TGTGCCAGCAGCGACAGGGTAGCCTATGGCTACACCTTC. Protein sequence: CASSDRVAYGYTF. The V call is TRBV21-1, the J call TRBJ1-2; whether TRBD1, the table's D call, matches the DNA was not checked. TRBV21-1 is marked as a pseudogene. This CDR3 contains 13 residues.

The chain is built from TRBV30 and TRBJ1-5, with D possibly matching TRBD1 (5 bases). This CDR3 spans 14 amino acids. CDR1 and CDR2 (germline): GTSNPN, SVGIG (reference sequence). V was trimmed by 2 bases and J by 2 bases, leaving 10 bases between them. The DNA for the CDR3 is TGTGCCTGGAGTAAGGGGATCGGCAATCAGCCCCAGCATTTT. Translated: CAWSKGIGNQPQHF.

The J gene is TRBJ2-5, the V gene TRBV7-2; perhaps TRBD2 as D (5 bases). This CDR3 is built from 16 residues. Germline values: CDR1 SGHTA, CDR2 FQGNSA. The V end was cut by 4 bases, the J end by 4 bases, with 19 bases between. Here the CDR3 reads CASSSLRLPTRETQYF. The CDR3 nucleotides read TGTGCCAGCAGCTCCCTTAGACTACCTACAAGAGAGACCCAGTACTTC.

Comments on this clone: The identical CDR3 is also encoded by other nucleotide sequences in the sample. V gene TRBV12-3 or TRBV12-4 combines with J gene TRBJ2-7; possible D gene TRBD1, 5 bases. Trimming took off 5 bases at V and 1 base at J, with 6 bases between the two ends. This CDR3 is built from 12 residues. The DNA for the CDR3 is TGTGCCAGCAGTCGACAGTCCTACGAGCAGTACTTC. It encodes CASSRQSYEQYF.

The V gene is TRBV7-9, the J gene TRBJ2-1; D might be TRBD2 (6 bases). CDR1 and CDR2 (germline): SEHNR, FQNEAQ (reference sequence). V was trimmed by 5 bases and J by 8 bases, leaving 16 bases between them. The CDR3 spans 14 residues. The CDR3 here is CASSAPVGEDEQFF. CDR3 in DNA: TGTGCCAGCAGCGCCCCGGTGGGGGAGGATGAGCAGTTCTTC. The full variable domain, its missing parts supplied by reference TRBV7-9 and TRBJ2-1, is DTGVSQNPRHKITKRGQNVTFRCDPISEHNRLYWYRQTLGQGPEFLTYFQNEAQLEKSRLLSDRFSAERPKGSFSTLEIQRTEQGDSAMYLCASSAPVGEDEQFFGPGTRLTVL.

The V call is TRBV7-8, the J call TRBJ2-5; D is ambiguous. The CDR3 runs 15 residues. The V gene's germline CDR1 is SGHVS and CDR2 FQNEAQ. V lost 3 bases and J 0 bases, leaving 11 bases between the germline ends. CDR3 loop: CASSFGWKYQETQYF. In nucleotides, the CDR3 is TGTGCCAGCAGCTTCGGGTGGAAGTACCAAGAGACCCAGTACTTC.